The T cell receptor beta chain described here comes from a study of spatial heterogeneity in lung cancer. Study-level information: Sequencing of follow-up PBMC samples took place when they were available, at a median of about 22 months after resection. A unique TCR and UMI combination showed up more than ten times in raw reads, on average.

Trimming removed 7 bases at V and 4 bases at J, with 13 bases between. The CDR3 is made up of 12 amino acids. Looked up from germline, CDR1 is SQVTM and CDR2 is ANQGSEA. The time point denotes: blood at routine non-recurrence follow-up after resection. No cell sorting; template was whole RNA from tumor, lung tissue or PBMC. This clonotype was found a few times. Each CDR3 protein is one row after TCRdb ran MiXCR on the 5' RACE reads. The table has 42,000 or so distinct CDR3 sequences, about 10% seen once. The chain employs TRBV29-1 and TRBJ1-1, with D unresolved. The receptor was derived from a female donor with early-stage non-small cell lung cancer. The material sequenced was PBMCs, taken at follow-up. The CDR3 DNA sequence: TGCAGCGACGATCACTCGGGCACTGAAGCTTTCTTT. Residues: CSDDHSGTEAFF.